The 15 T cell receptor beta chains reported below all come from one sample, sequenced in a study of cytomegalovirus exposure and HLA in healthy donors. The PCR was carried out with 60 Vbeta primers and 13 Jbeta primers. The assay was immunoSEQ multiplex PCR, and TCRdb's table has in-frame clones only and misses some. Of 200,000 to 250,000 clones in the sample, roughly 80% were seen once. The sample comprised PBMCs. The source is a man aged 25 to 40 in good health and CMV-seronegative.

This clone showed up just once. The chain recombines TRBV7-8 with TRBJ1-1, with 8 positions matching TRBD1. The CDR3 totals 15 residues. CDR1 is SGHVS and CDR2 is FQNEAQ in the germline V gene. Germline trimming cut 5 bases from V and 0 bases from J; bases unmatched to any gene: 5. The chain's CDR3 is CASSLRDRLNTEAFF. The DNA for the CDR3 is TGTGCCAGCAGCCTCCGGGACAGGCTGAACACTGAAGCTTTCTTT.

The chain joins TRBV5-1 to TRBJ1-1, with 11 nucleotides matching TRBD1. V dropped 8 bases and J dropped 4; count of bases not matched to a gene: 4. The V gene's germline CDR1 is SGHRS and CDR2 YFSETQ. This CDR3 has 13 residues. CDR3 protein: CASAGTGGTEAFF. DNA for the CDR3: TGCGCCAGTGCCGGGACAGGGGGCACTGAAGCTTTCTTT.

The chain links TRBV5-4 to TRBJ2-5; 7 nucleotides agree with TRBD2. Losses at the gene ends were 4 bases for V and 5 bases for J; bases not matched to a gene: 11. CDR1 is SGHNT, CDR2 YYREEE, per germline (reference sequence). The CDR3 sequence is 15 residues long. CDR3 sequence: CASSAIGGGSETQYF. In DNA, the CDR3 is TGTGCCAGCAGCGCCATTGGGGGGGGGAGCGAGACCCAGTACTTC.

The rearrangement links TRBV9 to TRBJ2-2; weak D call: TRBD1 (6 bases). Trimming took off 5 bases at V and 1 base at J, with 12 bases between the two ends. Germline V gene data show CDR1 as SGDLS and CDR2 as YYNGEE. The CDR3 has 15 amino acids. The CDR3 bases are TGTGCCAGCAGTTTACAGGGAGTGAACACCGGGGAGCTGTTTTTT. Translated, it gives CASSLQGVNTGELFF.

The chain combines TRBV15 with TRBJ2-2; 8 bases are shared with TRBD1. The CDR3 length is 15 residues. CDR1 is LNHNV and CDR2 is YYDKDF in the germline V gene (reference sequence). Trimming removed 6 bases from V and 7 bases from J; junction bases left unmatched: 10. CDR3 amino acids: CATRPQGARSGELFF. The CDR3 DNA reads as TGTGCCACCAGACCGCAGGGGGCTCGGAGCGGGGAGCTGTTTTTT.

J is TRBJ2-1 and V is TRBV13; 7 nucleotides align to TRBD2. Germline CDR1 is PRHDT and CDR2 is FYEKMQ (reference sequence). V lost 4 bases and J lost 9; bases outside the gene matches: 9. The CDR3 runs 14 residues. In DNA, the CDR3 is TGTGCCAGCAGCTCCACCGGGACTACGGGTGAGCAGTTCTTC. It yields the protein CASSSTGTTGEQFF.

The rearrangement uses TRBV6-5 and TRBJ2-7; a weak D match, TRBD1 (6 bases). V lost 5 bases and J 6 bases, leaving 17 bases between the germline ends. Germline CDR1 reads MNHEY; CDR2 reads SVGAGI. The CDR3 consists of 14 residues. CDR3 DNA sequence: TGTGCCAGCAGTACCCGAGGACAGCCTGGCGAGCAGTACTTC. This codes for CASSTRGQPGEQYF.

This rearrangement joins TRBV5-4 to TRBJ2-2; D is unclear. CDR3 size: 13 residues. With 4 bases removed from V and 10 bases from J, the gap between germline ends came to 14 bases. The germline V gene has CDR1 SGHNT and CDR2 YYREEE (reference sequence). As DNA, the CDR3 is TGTGCCAGCAGCCGGCTCGGGTTCGAGGAGCTGTTTTTT. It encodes CASSRLGFEELFF.

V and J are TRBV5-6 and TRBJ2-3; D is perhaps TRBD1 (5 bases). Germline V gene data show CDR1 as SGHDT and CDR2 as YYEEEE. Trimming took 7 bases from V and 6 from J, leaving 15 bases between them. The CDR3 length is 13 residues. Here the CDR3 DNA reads TGTGCCAGCCTCAGGGTGACCCCTGATACGCAGTATTTT. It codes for CASLRVTPDTQYF.

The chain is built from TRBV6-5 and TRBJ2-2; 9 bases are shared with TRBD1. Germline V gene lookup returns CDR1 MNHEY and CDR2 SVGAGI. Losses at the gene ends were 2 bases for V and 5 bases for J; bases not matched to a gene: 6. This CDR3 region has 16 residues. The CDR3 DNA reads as TGTGCCAGCAGTTACGGGACAGGGCGGTGGACCGGGGAGCTGTTTTTT. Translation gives CASSYGTGRWTGELFF.

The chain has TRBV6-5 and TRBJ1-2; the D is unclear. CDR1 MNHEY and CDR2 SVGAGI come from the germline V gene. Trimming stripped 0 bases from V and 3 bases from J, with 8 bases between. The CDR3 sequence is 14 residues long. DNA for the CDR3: TGTGCCAGCAGTTACTCCGGGAAGTACTATGGCTACACCTTC. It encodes CASSYSGKYYGYTF.

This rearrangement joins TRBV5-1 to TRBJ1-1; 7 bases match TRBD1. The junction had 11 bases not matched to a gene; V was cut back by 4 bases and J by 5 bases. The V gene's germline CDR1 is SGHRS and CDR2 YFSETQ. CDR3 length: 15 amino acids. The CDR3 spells CASSRGTVISTEAFF. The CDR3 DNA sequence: TGCGCCAGCAGCCGGGGGACAGTTATCTCTACTGAAGCTTTCTTT.

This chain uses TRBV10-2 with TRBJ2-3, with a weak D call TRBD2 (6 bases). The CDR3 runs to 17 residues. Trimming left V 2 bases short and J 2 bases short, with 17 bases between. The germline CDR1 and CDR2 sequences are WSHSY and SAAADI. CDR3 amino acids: CASSEAGTPKFTDTQYF. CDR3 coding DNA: TGCGCCAGCAGTGAGGCCGGGACTCCTAAGTTCACAGATACGCAGTATTTT.

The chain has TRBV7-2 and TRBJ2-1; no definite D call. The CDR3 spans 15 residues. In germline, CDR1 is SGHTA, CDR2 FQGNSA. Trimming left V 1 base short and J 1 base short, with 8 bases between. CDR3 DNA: TGTGCCAGCAGCTTAGGGGCAGATTCCTACAATGAGCAGTTCTTC. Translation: CASSLGADSYNEQFF. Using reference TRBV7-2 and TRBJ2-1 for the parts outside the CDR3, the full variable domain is GAGVSQSPSNKVTEKGKDVELRCDPISGHTALYWYRQSLGQGLEFLIYFQGNSAPDKSGLPSDRFSAERTGGSVSTLTIQRTQQEDSAVYLCASSLGADSYNEQFFGPGTRLTVL.

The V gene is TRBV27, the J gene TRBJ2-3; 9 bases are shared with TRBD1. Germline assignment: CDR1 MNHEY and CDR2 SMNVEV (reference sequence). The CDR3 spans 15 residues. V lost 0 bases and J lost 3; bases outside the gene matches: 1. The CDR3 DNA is TGTGCCAGCAGTTTATCGGGGACAGGGACAGATACGCAGTATTTT. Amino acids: CASSLSGTGTDTQYF.